These 30 T cell receptor beta chains were all obtained from the same sample, sequenced in a study of cytomegalovirus exposure and HLA in healthy donors. Use of 60 Vbeta and 13 Jbeta primers characterized the PCR. Clones were sequenced by immunoSEQ multiplex PCR, and TCRdb holds only the in-frame ones, with some missing. The table shows fewer than 200,000 clones, with roughly 80% occurring only once. The source material was PBMCs. The origin of the receptors is a male donor in good health and CMV-seronegative.

This clone was observed a few times. This chain links TRBV10-3 with TRBJ2-5; perhaps TRBD1 as D (6 bases). The J call is in doubt because the DNA end fits TRBJ2-7 better. This CDR3 comprises 12 residues. Germline CDR1 is ENHRY and CDR2 is SYGVKD. CDR3 in amino acids: CAISAQGYEQYF. CDR3 DNA sequence: TGTGCCATCAGTGCACAGGGATACGAGCAGTACTTC.

This clone has only one observation. The J gene is TRBJ1-2, the V gene TRBV5-6; D is undetermined. V was shortened by 6 bases and J by 7 bases, with 10 bases between the two germline ends. This CDR3 is 11 amino acids long. Germline V lookup: CDR1 SGHDT, CDR2 YYEEEE. CDR3 bases: TGTGCCAGCAACTCGGAGGGTGGCTACACCTTC. It specifies CASNSEGGYTF.

The CDR3 sequence: CASSEHQVFNYGYTF. CDR3 sequence (DNA): TGTGCCAGCAGTGAACATCAGGTTTTTAACTATGGCTACACCTTC. The V and J genes are TRBV2 and TRBJ1-2; the D is unclear. The V gene lost 2 bases and the J gene lost 1 base, with 11 bases spanning the gap. Germline-derived CDR1 and CDR2 are SNHLY and FYNNEI. This CDR3 is built from 15 residues. The full variable domain, with the rest looked up from reference TRBV2 and TRBJ1-2, is EPEVTQTPSHQVTQMGQEVILRCVPISNHLYFYWYRQILGQKVEFLVSFYNNEISEKSEIFDDQFSVERPDGSNFTLKIRSTKLEDSAMYFCASSEHQVFNYGYTFGSGTRLTVV.

The rearrangement joins TRBV7-7 to TRBJ2-2, with a possible D match to TRBD1 (6 bases). Germline V gene sequence: CDR1 SSHAT, CDR2 FNYEAQ (reference sequence). The CDR3 runs 14 residues. Trimming left V 5 bases short and J 7 bases short, with 14 bases between. The CDR3 region has the DNA TGTGCCAGCAGCCCTACTCAGGGGCGCGGGGAGCTGTTTTTT. Protein product: CASSPTQGRGELFF. The full variable domain, with the rest looked up from reference TRBV7-7 and TRBJ2-2, is GAGVSQSPRYKVTKRGQDVTLRCDPISSHATLYWYQQALGQGPEFLTYFNYEAQPDKSGLPSDRFSAERPEGSISTLTIQRTEQRDSAMYRCASSPTQGRGELFFGEGSRLTVL.

The V and J genes are TRBV7-9 and TRBJ2-5, with no clear D. Between the trimmed V and J ends, which lost 1 base and 5 bases, there was a span of 17 bases. The germline CDR1 and CDR2 sequences are SEHNR and FQNEAQ (reference sequence). The CDR3 totals 16 residues. This CDR3 is CASSLEAATLGETQYF. The DNA of the CDR3 is TGTGCCAGCAGCTTAGAGGCGGCTACTCTCGGGGAGACCCAGTACTTC.

The rearrangement links TRBV7-6 to TRBJ1-1; unclear D gene. The CDR3 has 13 residues. The germline V and J ends were trimmed by 4 bases and 0 bases, with 6 bases remaining between them. CDR1 and CDR2 from the germline V gene are SGHVS and FNYEAQ. CDR3 bases: TGTGCCAGCAGCTCCCCGGTGAACACTGAAGCTTTCTTT. It is translated as CASSSPVNTEAFF.

This chain links TRBV30 with TRBJ2-5, with 10 positions matching TRBD2. The germline gives CDR1 GTSNPN, CDR2 SVGIG (reference sequence). Trimming at V came to 4 bases and at J to 6 bases, leaving 8 bases not matched to a gene. CDR3 length equals 14 residues. CDR3 protein: CAWTSGGPLKTQYF. CDR3 sequence (DNA): TGTGCCTGGACTAGCGGGGGCCCTCTGAAGACCCAGTACTTC.

This clone was recorded a few times. This chain links TRBV19 with TRBJ2-2, with D possibly being TRBD2 (5 bases). Germline values: CDR1 LNHDA, CDR2 SQIVND (reference sequence). V dropped 6 bases and J dropped 4 bases, with 18 bases sitting between them. The CDR3 has 16 amino acids. This chain's CDR3 is CASSLGVSGSTGELFF. The CDR3 region has the DNA TGTGCCAGTAGCCTCGGGGTGAGTGGTAGCACCGGGGAGCTGTTTTTT.

Only one count was recorded for this clone. The chain uses TRBV19 and TRBJ2-2; weak D call: TRBD1 (6 bases). CDR1 is LNHDA and CDR2 is SQIVND in the germline V gene (reference sequence). Trimming stripped 6 bases from V and 3 bases from J, with 11 bases between. The CDR3 is 14 residues long. CDR3 in amino acids: CASRWGLDTGELFF. The CDR3 region has the DNA TGTGCCAGTAGATGGGGGCTGGACACCGGGGAGCTGTTTTTT.

The genes are TRBV9 and TRBJ2-6; unclear D gene. V lost 4 bases and J lost 2, with 10 bases in between. Per germline, CDR1 SGDLS and CDR2 YYNGEE. This CDR3 is 15 amino acids long. The CDR3 here is CASSNLGAGANVLTF. The CDR3 nucleotides read TGTGCCAGCAGCAACCTGGGCGCTGGGGCCAACGTCCTGACTTTC.

This sequence joins TRBV5-1 and TRBJ2-7, with TRBD2 identical over 14 bases. Germline V CDR1 and CDR2: SGHRS, YFSETQ. The V segment lost 4 bases and the J segment 6 bases; nucleotides outside the gene matches: 12. This CDR3 is 17 amino acids long. The CDR3 region is CASSRGLAGARFLEQYF. CDR3 in DNA: TGCGCCAGCAGCCGGGGACTAGCGGGGGCCCGTTTCCTCGAGCAGTACTTC.

The chain uses TRBV7-9 and TRBJ1-4; no clear D gene. In germline, CDR1 is SEHNR, CDR2 FQNEAQ (reference sequence). V lost 1 base, J lost 0 bases, and 9 bases lay in between. CDR3 length: 16 amino acids. CDR3 region: CASSLGESATNEKLFF. The CDR3 bases are TGTGCCAGCAGCTTAGGGGAGAGTGCAACTAATGAAAAACTGTTTTTT.

This clone was detected only once. The chain recombines TRBV23-1 with TRBJ2-7, with 8 bases that match TRBD1. TRBV23-1 is flagged as an ORF with uncertain function. This CDR3 is 14 amino acids long. J was trimmed by 3 bases and V by 2 bases; bases with no gene match: 3. CDR3 residues: CASSQGQGRYEQYF. Written as DNA, the CDR3 is TGCGCCAGCAGTCAAGGACAGGGCCGCTACGAGCAGTACTTC.

This clone was observed a handful of times. The chain combines TRBV6-1 with TRBJ1-1; perhaps TRBD1 as D (6 bases). Per germline, CDR1 MNHNS and CDR2 SASEGT. V lost 4 bases and J 6 bases, leaving 12 bases between the germline ends. This CDR3 contains 13 residues. CDR3 DNA sequence: TGTGCCAGCAGTGGGATACAGGGCGCTGAAGCTTTCTTT. It encodes CASSGIQGAEAFF.

This chain uses TRBV4-1 with TRBJ1-2, with D perhaps matching TRBD1 (5 bases). This CDR3 spans 14 amino acids. From germline, CDR1 is MGHRA and CDR2 YSYEKL. Between the trimmed V and J ends, which lost 0 bases and 2 bases, there was a span of 7 bases. For the CDR3, the DNA is TGCGCCAGCAGCCAAGAACGGACAAACTATGGCTACACCTTC. Translating gives CASSQERTNYGYTF.

CDR3 in amino acids: CASRSGTVSYEQYF. The CDR3 nucleotides are TGTGCCAGCAGATCCGGGACAGTCTCCTACGAGCAGTACTTC. V is TRBV6-5 and J is TRBJ2-7, with 7 bases fitting TRBD1. The V gene end was trimmed by 6 bases and the J gene end by 0 bases; junction bases not matched to a gene: 5. This CDR3 comprises 14 residues. The germline CDR1 and CDR2 sequences are MNHEY and SVGAGI.

The rearrangement uses TRBV29-1 and TRBJ1-5; D not certain. CDR3 length: 13 residues. Germline V gene lookup returns CDR1 SQVTM and CDR2 ANQGSEA. The V end lost 5 bases, the J end lost 5 bases, and 13 bases lay between the germline ends. The CDR3 DNA reads TGCAGCGTTACTGACAATCCCTATCAGCCCCAGCATTTT. Encoded protein: CSVTDNPYQPQHF.

The rearrangement links TRBV30 to TRBJ2-3; 7 bases map to TRBD2. In germline, CDR1 is GTSNPN, CDR2 SVGIG (reference sequence). Trimming cost V 1 base and J 5 bases; bases outside gene matches: 6. CDR3 length: 14 residues. As DNA, the CDR3 is TGTGCCTGGAGTGCCGGGAGGCCTGGAGATACGCAGTATTTT. Protein sequence: CAWSAGRPGDTQYF. Based on the CDR3 plus reference TRBV30 and TRBJ2-3, the full variable domain is SQTIHQWPATLVQPVGSPLSLECTVEGTSNPNLYWYRQAAGRGLQLLFYSVGIGQISSEVPQNLSASRPQDRQFILSSKKLLLSDSGFYLCAWSAGRPGDTQYFGPGTRLTVL.

V usage is TRBV7-9 and J usage is TRBJ2-5; D possibly corresponds to TRBD2 (6 bases). CDR3 size: 15 residues. V lost 3 bases to trimming and J lost 2 bases, with 13 bases between them. Germline V gene data show CDR1 as SEHNR and CDR2 as FQNEAQ (reference sequence). The CDR3 is CASSLNGGGQETQYF. CDR3 DNA: TGTGCCAGCAGCTTGAATGGTGGGGGGCAAGAGACCCAGTACTTC.

This clone occurred once. CDR3 nucleotides: TGCGCCAGCAGCCACCTTCCGGGACTGAAAAGGGATGGCTACACCTTC. Its translation: CASSHLPGLKRDGYTF. The V call is TRBV4-1, the J call TRBJ1-2; maybe TRBD1 (5 bases). Deletions cut 3 bases from V and 6 bases from J, with 20 bases between. This CDR3 region has 16 residues. CDR1 and CDR2 (germline): MGHRA, YSYEKL.

The chain couples TRBV10-2 to TRBJ2-5; 7 positions agree with TRBD2. This CDR3 contains 12 residues. With V trimmed by 6 bases and J by 4 bases, 2 bases remained unmatched. CDR1 and CDR2 (germline): WSHSY, SAAADI. CDR3 nucleotides: TGCGCCAGCAGGATAGCGGGAGAGACCCAGTACTTC. Translation gives CASRIAGETQYF.

This sequence joins TRBV27 and TRBJ2-7; 10 bases agree with TRBD2. With V trimmed by 3 bases and J by 2 bases, 4 bases remained unmatched. The germline CDR1 and CDR2 sequences are MNHEY and SMNVEV (reference sequence). The CDR3 is made up of 15 amino acids. CDR3 region: CASSFGLAGAYEQYF. DNA of the CDR3: TGTGCCAGCAGTTTTGGGCTAGCGGGGGCCTACGAGCAGTACTTC.

This rearrangement joins TRBV5-1 to TRBJ1-1, with 7 bases lining up with TRBD1. Trimming took 4 bases from V and 4 from J; bases not matched to a gene: 10. CDR3 length: 15 amino acids. The germline V gene encodes CDR1 SGHRS and CDR2 YFSETQ. The CDR3 DNA follows: TGCGCCAGCAGCCGTGACAGGGTCTCCCTCACTGAAGCTTTCTTT. Amino acid sequence: CASSRDRVSLTEAFF.

The chain combines TRBV15 with TRBJ2-2, with D possibly TRBD2 on 5 matching bases. Germline loops: CDR1 LNHNV, CDR2 YYDKDF (reference sequence). The CDR3 is 17 residues long. The ends were cut back, 0 bases at V and 4 bases at J, with 15 bases in the middle. DNA of the CDR3: TGTGCCACCAGCAGAGATTCGGTCGACGAGGGCACCGGGGAGCTGTTTTTT. Translated, it gives CATSRDSVDEGTGELFF.

CDR3 sequence: CASSAHRGQYNEQFF. CDR3 sequence (DNA): TGTGCCAGCAGCGCCCACAGGGGCCAATACAATGAGCAGTTCTTC. V is TRBV7-9 and J is TRBJ2-1; TRBD1 matches at 7 bases. The CDR3 consists of 15 residues. With V trimmed by 5 bases and J by 4 bases, 8 bases remained unmatched. The germline V gene encodes CDR1 SEHNR and CDR2 FQNEAQ (reference sequence). Variable domain in full (rest from reference TRBV7-9 and TRBJ2-1): DTGVSQNPRHKITKRGQNVTFRCDPISEHNRLYWYRQTLGQGPEFLTYFQNEAQLEKSRLLSDRFSAERPKGSFSTLEIQRTEQGDSAMYLCASSAHRGQYNEQFFGPGTRLTVL.

The chain's CDR3 is CASSLTSGGVNEQYF. The CDR3 DNA follows: TGTGCCAGCAGTTTAACTAGCGGGGGGGTAAACGAGCAGTACTTC. The J gene is TRBJ2-7, the V gene TRBV27, with 13 positions matching TRBD2. The length of the CDR3 is 15 residues. V shed 2 bases and J 5 bases; nucleotides not matched to a gene: 3. Germline V gene lookup returns CDR1 MNHEY and CDR2 SMNVEV (reference sequence).

The genes are TRBV5-1 and TRBJ1-2; TRBD1 matches at 7 bases. The germline V gene has CDR1 SGHRS and CDR2 YFSETQ. The CDR3 has 14 residues. Trimming cost V 4 bases and J 5 bases; bases outside gene matches: 8. CDR3 sequence reads: CASSLQGFGYGYTF. CDR3 coding DNA: TGCGCCAGCAGCCTACAGGGGTTTGGGTATGGCTACACCTTC.

The genes are TRBV5-5 and TRBJ2-1; TRBD1 agrees at 9 bases. V lost 3 bases to trimming and J lost 0 bases; unmatched junction nucleotides: 10. CDR3 length: 18 residues. Germline assignment: CDR1 SGHKS and CDR2 YYEKEE (reference sequence). In nucleotides, the CDR3 is TGTGCCAGCAGCTCCTGGGGACAGGGCCTTAGCTCCTACAATGAGCAGTTCTTC. It encodes CASSSWGQGLSSYNEQFF.

CDR3 region: CASSLRSNTEAFF. The CDR3 DNA reads as TGTGCCAGCTCGCTACGATCGAACACTGAAGCTTTCTTT. The J gene is TRBJ1-1, the V gene TRBV6-1; D not resolved. The CDR3 extends over 13 amino acids. Germline-derived CDR1 and CDR2 are MNHNS and SASEGT. Trimming pared 8 bases from V and 1 base from J, leaving 11 bases between.

Comments on this clone: The junction and the germline gene differ at one end; a read error may be behind it. The chain carries TRBV20-1 and TRBJ2-1; 8 positions match TRBD2. This CDR3 has 11 amino acids. Per germline, CDR1 DFQATT and CDR2 SNEGSKA (reference sequence). CDR3 residues: CSARLREERFF. DNA of the CDR3: TGCAGTGCTAGGTTGCGGGAGGAGCGGTTCTTC.